This TCR beta chain was recovered during a study of blood T cell repertoires in COVID-19. Study information: Samples came from the United States, Italy and Spain, spanning acute and convalescent COVID-19. The analysed material was cDNA or gDNA that came from T cells, B-cell-depleted T cells, or PBMCs.

In the study's own analysis: Reference gene primers were amplified, and this amplification served to estimate nucleated cell counts. Generated by immunoSEQ multiplex PCR, the TCRdb table keeps only in-frame clones and is missing some. Clone size and V and J calls were adopted from that table, with D and trimming inferred from the DNA. Altogether tens of thousands of clones are present, approximately 80% being singletons, with the ten largest covering 25% to 35%. Input material: peripheral blood. The TCR comes from a human donor in a cohort sampled during active COVID-19.

CDR3 sequence: CASSDRGAAVEQFF. CDR3 nucleotides: TGTGCCAGCAGTGATCGTGGGGCAGCAGTTGAGCAGTTCTTC. V gene TRBV2 combines with J gene TRBJ2-1; a possible D gene is TRBD1 (5 bases). Germline V lookup: CDR1 SNHLY, CDR2 FYNNEI. The CDR3 consists of 14 residues. V was pared by 3 bases and J by 9 bases, with 15 bases between.